This T cell receptor (beta chain) was sequenced in a study of radiotherapy plus CTLA-4 blockade in lung cancer. Across the whole study: Objective responses arose in about 18% of patients, and 31% experienced disease control. Study observations and caveats: Early blood T cell clone dynamics, with interferon-beta, were reported to best predict response. Following radiotherapy plus ipilimumab, tumor-derived TCR clones expanded in the blood.

Comments on this clone: Its specificity is unknown.

Trimming left V 3 bases short and J 1 base short, with 11 bases between. The CDR3 runs 15 residues. Per germline, CDR1 LNHDA and CDR2 SQIVND (reference sequence). Sequencing was performed with immunoSEQ multiplex PCR; in TCRdb, only in-frame clones are kept and a portion is missing. The table shows approximately 85,000 clones, with approximately 83% occurring only once. The receptor comes from a human donor with non-small cell lung cancer who had a partial response to radiotherapy plus ipilimumab. Sequencing used peripheral blood, obtained from a patient treated with radiotherapy plus ipilimumab. The rearrangement links TRBV19 to TRBJ2-3, with D possibly being TRBD2 (6 bases). CDR3 amino acids: CASSIAGWGTDTQYF. In nucleotides, the CDR3 is TGTGCCAGTAGTATCGCGGGATGGGGCACAGATACGCAGTATTTT.